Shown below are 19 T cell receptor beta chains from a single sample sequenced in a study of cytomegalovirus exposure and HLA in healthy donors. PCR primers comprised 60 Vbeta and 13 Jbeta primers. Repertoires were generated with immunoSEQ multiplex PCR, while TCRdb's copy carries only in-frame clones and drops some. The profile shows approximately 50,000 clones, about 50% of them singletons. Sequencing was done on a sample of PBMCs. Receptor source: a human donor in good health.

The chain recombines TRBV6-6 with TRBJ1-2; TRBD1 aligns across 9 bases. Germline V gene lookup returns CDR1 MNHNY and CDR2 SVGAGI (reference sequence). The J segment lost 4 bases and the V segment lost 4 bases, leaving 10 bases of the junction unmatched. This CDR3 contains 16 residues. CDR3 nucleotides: TGTGCCAGCAGTTCCTCAGGACAGGGGAAGGTCTATGGCTACACCTTC. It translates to CASSSSGQGKVYGYTF.

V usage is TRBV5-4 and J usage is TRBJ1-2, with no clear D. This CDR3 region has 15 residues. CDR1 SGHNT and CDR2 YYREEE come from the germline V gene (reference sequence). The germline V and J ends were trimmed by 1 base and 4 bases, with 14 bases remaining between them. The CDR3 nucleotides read TGTGCCAGCAGCTTGTCCGGAGGGTCTGTCTATGGCTACACCTTC. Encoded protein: CASSLSGGSVYGYTF. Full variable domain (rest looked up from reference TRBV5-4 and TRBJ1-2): ETGVTQSPTHLIKTRGQQVTLRCSSQSGHNTVSWYQQALGQGPQFIFQYYREEENGRGNFPPRFSGLQFPNYSSELNVNALELDDSALYLCASSLSGGSVYGYTFGSGTRLTVV.

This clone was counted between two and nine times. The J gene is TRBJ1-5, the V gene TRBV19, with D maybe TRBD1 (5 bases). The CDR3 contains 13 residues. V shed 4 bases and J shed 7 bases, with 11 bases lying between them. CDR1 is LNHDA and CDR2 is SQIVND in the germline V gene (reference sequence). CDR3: CASSTQGQQPQHF. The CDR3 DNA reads TGTGCCAGTAGTACGCAGGGCCAGCAGCCCCAGCATTTT. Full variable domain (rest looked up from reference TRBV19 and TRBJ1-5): DGGITQSPKYLFRKEGQNVTLSCEQNLNHDAMYWYRQDPGQGLRLIYYSQIVNDFQKGDIAEGYSVSREKKESFPLTVTSAQKNPTAFYLCASSTQGQQPQHFGDGTRLSIL.

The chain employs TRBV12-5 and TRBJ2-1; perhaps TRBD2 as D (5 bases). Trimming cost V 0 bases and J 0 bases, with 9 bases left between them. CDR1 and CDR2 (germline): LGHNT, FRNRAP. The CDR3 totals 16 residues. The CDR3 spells CASGLVVGSSYNEQFF. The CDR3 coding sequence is TGTGCTAGTGGTTTGGTAGTGGGGAGCTCCTACAATGAGCAGTTCTTC. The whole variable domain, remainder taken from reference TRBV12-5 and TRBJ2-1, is DARVTQTPRHKVTEMGQEVTMRCQPILGHNTVFWYRQTMMQGLELLAYFRNRAPLDDSGMPKDRFSAEMPDATLATLKIQPSEPRDSAVYFCASGLVVGSSYNEQFFGPGTRLTVL.

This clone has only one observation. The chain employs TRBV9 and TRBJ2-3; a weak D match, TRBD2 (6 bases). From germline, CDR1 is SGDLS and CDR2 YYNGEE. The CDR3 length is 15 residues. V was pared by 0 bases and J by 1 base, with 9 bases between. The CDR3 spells CASSVGGGGTDTQYF. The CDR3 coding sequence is TGTGCCAGCAGCGTAGGGGGCGGGGGCACAGATACGCAGTATTTT.

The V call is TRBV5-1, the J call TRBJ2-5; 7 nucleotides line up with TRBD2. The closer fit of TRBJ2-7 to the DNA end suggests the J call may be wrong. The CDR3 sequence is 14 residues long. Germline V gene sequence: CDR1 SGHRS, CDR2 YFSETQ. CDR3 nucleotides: TGCGCCAGCAGGGCCGGGACTACCTCCTACGAGCAGTACTTC. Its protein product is CASRAGTTSYEQYF.

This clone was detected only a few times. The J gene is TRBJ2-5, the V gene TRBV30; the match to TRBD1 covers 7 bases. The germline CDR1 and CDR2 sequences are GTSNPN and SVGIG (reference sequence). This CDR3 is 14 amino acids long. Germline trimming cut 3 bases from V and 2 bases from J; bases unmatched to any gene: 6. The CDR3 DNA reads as TGTGCCTGGAGGAAAGGACAGGTTCAAGAGACCCAGTACTTC. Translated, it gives CAWRKGQVQETQYF.

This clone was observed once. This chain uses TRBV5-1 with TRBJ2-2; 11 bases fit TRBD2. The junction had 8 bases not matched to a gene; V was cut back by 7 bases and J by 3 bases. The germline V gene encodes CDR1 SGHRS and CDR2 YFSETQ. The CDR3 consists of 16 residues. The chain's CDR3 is CASGVAGGQDTGELFF. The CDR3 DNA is TGCGCCAGCGGTGTAGCGGGGGGGCAGGACACCGGGGAGCTGTTTTTT.

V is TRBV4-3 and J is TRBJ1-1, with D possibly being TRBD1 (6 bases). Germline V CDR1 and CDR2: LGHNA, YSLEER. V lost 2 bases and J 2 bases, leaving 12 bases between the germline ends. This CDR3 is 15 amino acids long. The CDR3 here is CASSQLPGANTEAFF. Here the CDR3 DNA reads TGCGCCAGCAGCCAACTTCCAGGGGCTAACACTGAAGCTTTCTTT.

CDR3 sequence (DNA): TGTGCCAGTAGTAGCCTCGGGGGGACAATCTATGGCTACACCTTC. It translates to CASSSLGGTIYGYTF. V usage is TRBV19 and J usage is TRBJ1-2; TRBD1 might be the D (6 bases). Trimming took 4 bases from V and 4 from J, leaving 16 bases between them. CDR1 is LNHDA, CDR2 SQIVND, per germline (reference sequence). The CDR3 extends over 15 amino acids.

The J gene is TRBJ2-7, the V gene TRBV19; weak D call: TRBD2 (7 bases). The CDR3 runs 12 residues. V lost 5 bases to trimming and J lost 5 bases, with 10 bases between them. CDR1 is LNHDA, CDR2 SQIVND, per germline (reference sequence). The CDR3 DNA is TGTGCCAGTAGTGAGGGGGGGAACGAGCAGTACTTC. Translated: CASSEGGNEQYF.

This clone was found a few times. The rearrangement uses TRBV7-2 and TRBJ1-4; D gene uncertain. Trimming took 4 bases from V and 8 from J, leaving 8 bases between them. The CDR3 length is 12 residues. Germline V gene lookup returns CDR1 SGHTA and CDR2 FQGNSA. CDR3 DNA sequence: TGTGCCAGCAGCTCCATCGGGGAAAAACTGTTTTTT. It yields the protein CASSSIGEKLFF.

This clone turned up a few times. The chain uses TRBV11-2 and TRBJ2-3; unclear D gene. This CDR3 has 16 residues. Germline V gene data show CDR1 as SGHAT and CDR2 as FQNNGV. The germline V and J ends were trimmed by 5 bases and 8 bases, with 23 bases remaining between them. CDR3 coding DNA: TGTGCCAGCAGCCCGCTGACTTCCTACCCCAGTGGTACGCAGTATTTT. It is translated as CASSPLTSYPSGTQYF.

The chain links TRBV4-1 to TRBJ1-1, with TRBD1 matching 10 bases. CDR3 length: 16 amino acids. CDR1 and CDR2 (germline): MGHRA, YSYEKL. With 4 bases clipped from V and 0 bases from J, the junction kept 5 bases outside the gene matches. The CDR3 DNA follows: TGCGCCAGCAGCCGAGGGACAGGGGCTATGAACACTGAAGCTTTCTTT. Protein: CASSRGTGAMNTEAFF.

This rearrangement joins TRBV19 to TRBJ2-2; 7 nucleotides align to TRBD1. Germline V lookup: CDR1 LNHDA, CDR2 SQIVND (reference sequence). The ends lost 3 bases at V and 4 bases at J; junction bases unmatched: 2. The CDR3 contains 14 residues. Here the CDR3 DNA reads TGTGCCAGTAGTATGACAGGGTCCACCGGGGAGCTGTTTTTT. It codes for CASSMTGSTGELFF.

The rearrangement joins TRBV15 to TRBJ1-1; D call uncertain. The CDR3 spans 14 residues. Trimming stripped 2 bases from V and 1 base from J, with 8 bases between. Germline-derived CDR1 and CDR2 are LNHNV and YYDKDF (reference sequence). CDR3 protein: CATSRITENTEAFF. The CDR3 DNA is TGTGCCACCAGCAGAATAACAGAGAACACTGAAGCTTTCTTT.

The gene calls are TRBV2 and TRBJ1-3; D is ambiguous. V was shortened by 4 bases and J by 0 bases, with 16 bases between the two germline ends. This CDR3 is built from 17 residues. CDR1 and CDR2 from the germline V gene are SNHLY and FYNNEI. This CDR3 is CASSVVAQTLSGNTIYF. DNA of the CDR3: TGTGCCAGCAGTGTCGTAGCGCAGACTCTCTCTGGAAACACCATATATTTT.

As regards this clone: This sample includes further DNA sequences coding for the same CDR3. For the CDR3, the DNA is TGTGCCAGCAGTCGGGGTTCAGGGGCCAACGTCCTGACTTTC. This codes for CASSRGSGANVLTF. The rearrangement links TRBV27 to TRBJ2-6, with TRBD2 as a possible D gene (5 bases). Germline CDR1 and CDR2: MNHEY and SMNVEV (reference sequence). The CDR3 spans 14 residues. Trimming cost V 5 bases and J 4 bases, with 9 bases left between them.

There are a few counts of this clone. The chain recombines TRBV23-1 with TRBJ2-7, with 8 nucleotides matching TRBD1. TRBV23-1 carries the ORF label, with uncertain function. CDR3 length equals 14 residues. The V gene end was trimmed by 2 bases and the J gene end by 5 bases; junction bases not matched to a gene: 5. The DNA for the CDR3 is TGCGCCAGCAGTCAAGAGGACAGGGCCCACGAGCAGTACTTC. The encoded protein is CASSQEDRAHEQYF.